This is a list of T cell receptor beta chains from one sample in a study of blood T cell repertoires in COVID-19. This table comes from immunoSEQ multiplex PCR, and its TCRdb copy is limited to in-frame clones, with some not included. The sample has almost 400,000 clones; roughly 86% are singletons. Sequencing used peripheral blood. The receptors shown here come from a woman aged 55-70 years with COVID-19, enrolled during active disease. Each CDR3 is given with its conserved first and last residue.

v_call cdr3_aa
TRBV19 CASWTGGFINYGYTF
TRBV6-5 CASRFGQSYEQYF
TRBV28 CASSLYSGLAYEQYF
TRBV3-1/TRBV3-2 CASSRGNPSNIYGYTF
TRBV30 CAWAWRPSGNTIYF
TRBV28 CASTFYSGLFQKGGVTNTGELFF
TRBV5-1 CASSPLKNTEAFF
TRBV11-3 CASSQGADEQYF
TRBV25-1 CASSAQGTGQNTEAFF
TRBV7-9 CASSLESQGKYEQYF
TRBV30 CAWETGTSGGGSSYEQYF
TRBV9 CASSGLTGGSPLHF
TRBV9 CASSVIQGTEAFF